The 14 T cell receptor beta chains reported below all come from one sample, sequenced in a study of blood T cell repertoires in COVID-19. Data came from immunoSEQ multiplex PCR; TCRdb stores just in-frame clones and leaves some out. The table lists 250,000 or so clones, about nine tenths of them singletons. Source material: peripheral blood. All receptors come from a man younger than 45 with COVID-19, enrolled during active disease.

This sequence joins TRBV19 and TRBJ2-6; 7 positions match TRBD2. CDR3 size: 14 residues. CDR1 LNHDA and CDR2 SQIVND come from the germline V gene (reference sequence). The ends lost 6 bases at V and 1 base at J; junction bases unmatched: 0. CDR3 nucleotide sequence: TGTGCCAGTAGGGGAGGGTCTGGGGCCAACGTCCTGACTTTC. Its protein is CASRGGSGANVLTF.

The genes are TRBV19 and TRBJ2-7, with TRBD2 matching over 8 bases. The J segment lost 3 bases and the V segment lost 5 bases, leaving 12 bases of the junction unmatched. CDR1 and CDR2 from the germline V gene are LNHDA and SQIVND (reference sequence). The CDR3 is made up of 16 amino acids. The CDR3 bases are TGTGCCAGTAGTCCAAGATCCGGGACTAGGGTCTACGAGCAGTACTTC. This translates into CASSPRSGTRVYEQYF.

This clone was detected once. The chain couples TRBV24-1 to TRBJ2-5; the match to TRBD1 covers 8 bases. J lost 1 base, V lost 6 bases, and 9 bases had no gene match. Germline CDR1 is KGHDR and CDR2 is SFDVKD. There are 16 residues in the CDR3. As DNA, the CDR3 is TGTGCCACCAGTCCCGGACAGGGATTGGGCCAAGAGACCCAGTACTTC. Its protein is CATSPGQGLGQETQYF.

This clone appeared a single time. The rearrangement joins TRBV4-1 to TRBJ1-3; TRBD1 agrees at 7 bases. Germline V gene data show CDR1 as MGHRA and CDR2 as YSYEKL. V trimming: 3 bases; J trimming: 0 bases; junction bases outside the gene matches: 8. The CDR3 extends over 17 amino acids. The CDR3 reads CASSQRDSSFSGNTIYF. The CDR3 DNA reads TGCGCCAGCAGCCAGAGGGACAGCTCTTTCTCTGGAAACACCATATATTTT.

V is TRBV28 and J is TRBJ1-3; 7 bases are a match to TRBD1. J was trimmed by 4 bases and V by 6 bases; bases with no gene match: 12. Germline values: CDR1 MDHEN, CDR2 SYDVKM. CDR3 length: 16 residues. The CDR3 coding sequence is TGTGCCAGCAGCCCTTCTTCGGGACAGCCGGGAAACACCATATATTTT. Translating it yields CASSPSSGQPGNTIYF.

The chain recombines TRBV5-4 with TRBJ2-5; the D gene is possibly TRBD2 (6 bases). Germline loops: CDR1 SGHNT, CDR2 YYREEE (reference sequence). This CDR3 has 16 amino acids. The V and J ends lost 0 bases and 0 bases respectively, with 12 bases between them. CDR3 amino acids: CASSLGGATNQETQYF. Written as DNA, the CDR3 is TGTGCCAGCAGCTTGGGCGGGGCAACAAACCAAGAGACCCAGTACTTC.

The V call is TRBV28, the J call TRBJ2-3; 10 bases are a match to TRBD2. Germline values: CDR1 MDHEN, CDR2 SYDVKM. This CDR3 comprises 15 residues. With V trimmed by 2 bases and J by 7 bases, 6 bases remained unmatched. In DNA, the CDR3 is TGTGCCAGCAGTTTACCCAGCGGGGGGGCATATACGCAGTATTTT. Translating gives CASSLPSGGAYTQYF.

The CDR3 is CASSPQTGHGYTF. The CDR3 DNA follows: TGTGCCAGCAGCCCTCAGACAGGGCATGGCTACACCTTC. The chain combines TRBV7-3 with TRBJ1-2; 7 bases match TRBD1. CDR1 is SGHTA, CDR2 FQGTGA, per germline. J gave up 6 bases and V 5 bases, and 6 bases lay outside the gene matches. The CDR3 runs to 13 residues.

The genes are TRBV5-1 and TRBJ1-3, with D unclear. Germline lookup yields CDR1 SGHRS and CDR2 YFSETQ. The CDR3 totals 15 residues. Trimming took 0 bases from V and 0 from J, leaving 7 bases between them. CDR3 region: CASSLAGDSGNTIYF. The CDR3 DNA reads TGCGCCAGCAGCTTGGCCGGGGACTCTGGAAACACCATATATTTT.

The rearrangement links TRBV10-3 to TRBJ2-7, with 11 bases lining up with TRBD1. The J segment lost 0 bases and the V segment lost 3 bases, leaving 1 base of the junction unmatched. The V gene's germline CDR1 is ENHRY and CDR2 SYGVKD. The CDR3 runs to 15 residues. The CDR3 loop reads CAISEGTGGSYEQYF. CDR3 in DNA: TGTGCCATCAGTGAAGGGACAGGGGGCTCCTACGAGCAGTACTTC.

The chain's CDR3 is CASMWGLGAPLHF. The DNA for the CDR3 is TGTGCCAGCATGTGGGGATTAGGGGCACCCCTCCACTTT. The chain employs TRBV11-2 and TRBJ1-6; D might be TRBD1 (5 bases). Germline CDR1 reads SGHAT; CDR2 reads FQNNGV. The CDR3 length is 13 residues. Trimming stripped 7 bases from V and 11 bases from J, with 15 bases between.

V and J are TRBV4-1 and TRBJ1-6; TRBD1 is a possible D gene (6 bases). V was cut by 4 bases and J by 0 bases, with 13 bases left in between. The CDR3 consists of 17 residues. The germline V gene encodes CDR1 MGHRA and CDR2 YSYEKL. The CDR3, as DNA: TGCGCCAGCAGCCTCGAGGGGGGGAGCTCCTATAATTCACCCCTCCACTTT. Its translation: CASSLEGGSSYNSPLHF.

This chain uses TRBV5-1 with TRBJ1-1; D may be TRBD1 (5 bases). This CDR3 has 15 residues. Germline V lookup: CDR1 SGHRS, CDR2 YFSETQ. Trimming removed 2 bases from V and 1 base from J, with 12 bases in between. CDR3 nucleotide sequence: TGCGCCAGCAGCTTCCAGGGCCATAGGAACACTGAAGCTTTCTTT. It codes for CASSFQGHRNTEAFF.

The J gene is TRBJ1-2, the V gene TRBV10-3, with D unclear. The CDR3 sequence is 11 residues long. V lost 3 bases, J lost 8 bases, and 7 bases lay in between. Germline V gives CDR1 ENHRY, CDR2 SYGVKD. CDR3 loop: CAISDLGGYTF. DNA of the CDR3: TGTGCCATCAGTGACCTGGGCGGCTACACCTTC.